This T cell receptor beta chain was identified during a study of blood T cells in healthy people across ages. The CDR3 is 14 amino acids. V was clipped by 5 bases and J by 2 bases, with 12 bases between them. CDR1 MNHEY and CDR2 SMNVEV come from the germline V gene (reference sequence). Next came a second PCR, run for roughly 6 to 11 cycles, which used a sample-barcoded 5' primer along with a J-beta primer mix. Template switching added a 12-random-nucleotide identifier to every cDNA molecule. Each sample provided no less than 2.5 million CDR3-containing paired-end reads. Each CDR3 protein is one row after TCRdb ran MiXCR on the 5' RACE reads. The sample records 1.4 million or so distinct CDR3 sequences, around 40% being singletons. In this sample, this clonotype turned up a few times. The individuals who served as donors were healthy Caucasians living in Russia, aged roughly 6 to 90.

This sequence was found in a woman in her late teens or twenties in good health. Sequenced material: blood. The chain has TRBV27 and TRBJ1-2; D might be TRBD1 (5 bases). This chain's CDR3 is CASSPGKGNYGYTF. CDR3 nucleotides: TGTGCCAGCAGTCCGGGGAAGGGGAACTATGGCTACACCTTC.